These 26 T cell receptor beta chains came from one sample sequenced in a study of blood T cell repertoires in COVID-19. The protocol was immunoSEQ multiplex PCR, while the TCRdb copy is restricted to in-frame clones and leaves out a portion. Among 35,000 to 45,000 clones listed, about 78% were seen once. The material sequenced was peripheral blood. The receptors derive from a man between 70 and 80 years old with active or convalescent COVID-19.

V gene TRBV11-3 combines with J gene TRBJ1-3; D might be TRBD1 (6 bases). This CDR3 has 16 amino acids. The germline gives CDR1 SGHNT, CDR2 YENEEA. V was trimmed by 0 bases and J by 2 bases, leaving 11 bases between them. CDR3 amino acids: CASSLDGGQTGNTIYF. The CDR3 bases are TGTGCCAGCAGCTTAGATGGGGGCCAAACTGGAAACACCATATATTTT.

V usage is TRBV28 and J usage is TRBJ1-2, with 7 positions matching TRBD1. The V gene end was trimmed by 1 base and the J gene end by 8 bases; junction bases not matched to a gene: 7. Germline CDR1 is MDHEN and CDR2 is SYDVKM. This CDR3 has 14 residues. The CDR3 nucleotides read TGTGCCAGCAGTTTATACAGGGGAACAACAGGCTACACCTTC. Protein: CASSLYRGTTGYTF.

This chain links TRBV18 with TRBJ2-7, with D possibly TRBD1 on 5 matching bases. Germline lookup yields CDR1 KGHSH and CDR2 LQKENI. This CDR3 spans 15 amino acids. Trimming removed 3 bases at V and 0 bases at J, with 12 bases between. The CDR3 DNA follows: TGTGCCAGCTCACCGATCAGGGATAGCTCCTACGAGCAGTACTTC. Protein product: CASSPIRDSSYEQYF. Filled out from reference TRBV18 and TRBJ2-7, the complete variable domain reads NAGVMQNPRHLVRRRGQEARLRCSPMKGHSHVYWYRQLPEEGLKFMVYLQKENIIDESGMPKERFSAEFPKEGPSILRIQQVVRGDSAAYFCASSPIRDSSYEQYFGPGTRLTVT.

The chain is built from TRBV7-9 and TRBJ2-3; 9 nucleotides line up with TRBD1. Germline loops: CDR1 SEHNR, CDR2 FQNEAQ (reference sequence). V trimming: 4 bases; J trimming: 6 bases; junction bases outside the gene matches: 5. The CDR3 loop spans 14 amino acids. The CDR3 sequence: CASSWGTGRDTQYF. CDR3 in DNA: TGTGCCAGCAGCTGGGGGACAGGGCGGGATACGCAGTATTTT.

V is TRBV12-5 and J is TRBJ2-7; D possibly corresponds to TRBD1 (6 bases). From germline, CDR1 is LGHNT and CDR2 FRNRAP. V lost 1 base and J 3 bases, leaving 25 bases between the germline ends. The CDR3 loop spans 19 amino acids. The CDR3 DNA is TGTGCTAGTGGTTTGGGATCCCGGTGGGGGCAGGCGTGGAGCTACGAGCAGTACTTC. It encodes CASGLGSRWGQAWSYEQYF. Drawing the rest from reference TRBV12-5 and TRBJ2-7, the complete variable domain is DARVTQTPRHKVTEMGQEVTMRCQPILGHNTVFWYRQTMMQGLELLAYFRNRAPLDDSGMPKDRFSAEMPDATLATLKIQPSEPRDSAVYFCASGLGSRWGQAWSYEQYFGPGTRLTVT.

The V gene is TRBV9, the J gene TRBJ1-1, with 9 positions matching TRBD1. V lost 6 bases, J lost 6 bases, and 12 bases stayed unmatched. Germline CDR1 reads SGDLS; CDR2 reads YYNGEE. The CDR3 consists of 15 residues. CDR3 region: CASNPGQGMGPEAFF. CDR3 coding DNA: TGTGCCAGCAACCCGGGACAGGGTATGGGGCCTGAAGCTTTCTTT.

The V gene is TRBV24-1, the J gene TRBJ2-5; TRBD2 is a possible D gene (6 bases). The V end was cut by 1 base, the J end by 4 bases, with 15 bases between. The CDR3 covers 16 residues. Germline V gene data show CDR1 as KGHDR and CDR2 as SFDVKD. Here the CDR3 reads CATSDFNGFGGETQYF. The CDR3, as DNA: TGTGCCACCAGTGATTTTAACGGATTCGGGGGAGAGACCCAGTACTTC.

CDR3 nucleotides: TGTGCCAGCAGCCCGAACTCGGGTCGGGGGGAGACCCAGTACTTC. This gives the protein CASSPNSGRGETQYF. This chain uses TRBV5-4 with TRBJ2-5; weak D call: TRBD2 (6 bases). Germline assignment: CDR1 SGHNT and CDR2 YYREEE (reference sequence). V was trimmed by 4 bases and J by 5 bases, leaving 18 bases between them. The CDR3 sequence is 15 residues long.

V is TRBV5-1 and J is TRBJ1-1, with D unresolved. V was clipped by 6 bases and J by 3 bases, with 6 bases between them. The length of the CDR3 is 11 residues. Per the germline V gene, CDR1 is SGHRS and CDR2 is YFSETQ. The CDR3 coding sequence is TGCGCCAGCATCGGGGACACTGAAGCTTTCTTT. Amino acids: CASIGDTEAFF.

CDR3 sequence: CASGGGEAFF. The CDR3 DNA reads TGTGCCTCAGGGGGCGGTGAAGCTTTCTTT. This chain uses TRBV3-1 (or the pseudogene TRBV3-2) with TRBJ1-1, with 8 positions matching TRBD1. The CDR3 loop spans 10 amino acids. V shed 11 bases, J shed 7 bases, and the junction held 3 bases outside the gene matches. Germline V CDR1 and CDR2: LGHDT, YNNKEL (reference sequence).

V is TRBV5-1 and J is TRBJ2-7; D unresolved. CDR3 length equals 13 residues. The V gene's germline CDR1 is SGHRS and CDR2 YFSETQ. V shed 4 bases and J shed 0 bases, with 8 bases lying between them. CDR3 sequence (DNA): TGCGCCAGCAGCATCAATTTCTCCTACGAGCAGTACTTC. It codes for CASSINFSYEQYF.

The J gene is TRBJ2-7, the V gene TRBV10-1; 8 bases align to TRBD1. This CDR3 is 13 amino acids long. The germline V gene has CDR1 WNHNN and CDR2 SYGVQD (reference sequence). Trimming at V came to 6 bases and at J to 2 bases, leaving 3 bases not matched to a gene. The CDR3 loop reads CASRKQGAYEQYF. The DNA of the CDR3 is TGCGCCAGCAGAAAACAGGGGGCCTACGAGCAGTACTTC.

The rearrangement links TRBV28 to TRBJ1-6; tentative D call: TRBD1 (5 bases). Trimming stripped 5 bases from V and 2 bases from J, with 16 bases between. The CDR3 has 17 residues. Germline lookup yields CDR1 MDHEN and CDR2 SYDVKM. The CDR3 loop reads CASSHRGVGPYNSPLHF. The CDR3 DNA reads TGTGCCAGCAGTCACCGGGGGGTGGGCCCCTATAATTCACCCCTCCACTTT.

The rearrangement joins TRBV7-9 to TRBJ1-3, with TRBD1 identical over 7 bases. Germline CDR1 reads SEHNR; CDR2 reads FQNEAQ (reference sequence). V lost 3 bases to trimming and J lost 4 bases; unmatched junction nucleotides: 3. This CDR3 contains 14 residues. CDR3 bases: TGTGCCAGCAGCTTCCGACAGGGAGGAAACACCATATATTTT. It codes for CASSFRQGGNTIYF.

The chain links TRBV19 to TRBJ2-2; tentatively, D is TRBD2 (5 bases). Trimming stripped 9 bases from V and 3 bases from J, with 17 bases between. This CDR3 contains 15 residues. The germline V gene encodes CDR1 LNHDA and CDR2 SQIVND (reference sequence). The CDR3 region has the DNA TGTGCCAGCAGGAGGTCTACCACGGACACCGGGGAGCTGTTTTTT. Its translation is CASRRSTTDTGELFF.

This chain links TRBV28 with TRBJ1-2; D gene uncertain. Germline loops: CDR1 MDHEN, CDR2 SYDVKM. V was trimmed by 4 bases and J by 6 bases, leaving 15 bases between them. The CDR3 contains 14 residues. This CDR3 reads CASSSVDQTHGYTF. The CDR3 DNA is TGTGCCAGCAGTTCGGTAGATCAAACTCATGGCTACACCTTC.

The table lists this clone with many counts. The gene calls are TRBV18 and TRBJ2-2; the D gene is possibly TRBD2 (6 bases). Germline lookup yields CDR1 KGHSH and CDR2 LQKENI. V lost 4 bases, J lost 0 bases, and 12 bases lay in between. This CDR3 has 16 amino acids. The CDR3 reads CASSLRTTSNTGELFF. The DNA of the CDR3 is TGTGCCAGCTCACTTCGGACTACCTCGAACACCGGGGAGCTGTTTTTT.

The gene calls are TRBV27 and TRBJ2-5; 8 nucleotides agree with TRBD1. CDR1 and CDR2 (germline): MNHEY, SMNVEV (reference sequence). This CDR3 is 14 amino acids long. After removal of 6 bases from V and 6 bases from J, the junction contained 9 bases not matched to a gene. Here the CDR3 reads CASRIQGGGQTQYF. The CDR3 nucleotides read TGTGCCAGCAGGATACAGGGGGGTGGACAGACCCAGTACTTC.

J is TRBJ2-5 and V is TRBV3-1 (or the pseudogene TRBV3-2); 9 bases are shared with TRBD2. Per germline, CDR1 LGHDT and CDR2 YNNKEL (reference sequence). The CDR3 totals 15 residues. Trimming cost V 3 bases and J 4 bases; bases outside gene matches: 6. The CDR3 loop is CASSHLAGGLETQYF. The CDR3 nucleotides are TGTGCCAGCAGCCATTTGGCGGGGGGGCTAGAGACCCAGTACTTC.

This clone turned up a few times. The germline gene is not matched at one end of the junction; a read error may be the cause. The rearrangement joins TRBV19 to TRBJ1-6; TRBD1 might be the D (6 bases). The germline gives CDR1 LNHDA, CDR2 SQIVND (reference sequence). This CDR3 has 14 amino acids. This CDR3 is CASRIGQKNSPLHF. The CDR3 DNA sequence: TGTGCCAGTAGAATAGGACAGAAGAATTCACCCCTCCACTTT.

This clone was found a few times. The CDR3 nucleotides read TGTGCCAGCAGTGAAGGGGCAGGAAGATTTAGTGGCTACACCTTC. This gives the protein CASSEGAGRFSGYTF. This chain uses TRBV2 with TRBJ1-2; D call uncertain. Germline V lookup: CDR1 SNHLY, CDR2 FYNNEI. Trimming left V 1 base short and J 7 bases short, with 16 bases between. CDR3 length equals 15 residues. The whole variable domain, remainder taken from reference TRBV2 and TRBJ1-2, is EPEVTQTPSHQVTQMGQEVILRCVPISNHLYFYWYRQILGQKVEFLVSFYNNEISEKSEIFDDQFSVERPDGSNFTLKIRSTKLEDSAMYFCASSEGAGRFSGYTFGSGTRLTVV.

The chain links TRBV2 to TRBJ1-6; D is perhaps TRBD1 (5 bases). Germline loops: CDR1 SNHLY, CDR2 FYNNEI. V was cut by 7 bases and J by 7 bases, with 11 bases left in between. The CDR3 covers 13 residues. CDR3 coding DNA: TGTGCCAGCAATTGGGGACTCAATTCACCCCTCCACTTT. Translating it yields CASNWGLNSPLHF. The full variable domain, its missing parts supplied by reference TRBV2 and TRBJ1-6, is EPEVTQTPSHQVTQMGQEVILRCVPISNHLYFYWYRQILGQKVEFLVSFYNNEISEKSEIFDDQFSVERPDGSNFTLKIRSTKLEDSAMYFCASNWGLNSPLHFGNGTRLTVT.

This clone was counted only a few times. This CDR3 is CASRPSQGPWGYTF. DNA for the CDR3: TGTGCCAGCAGACCCTCCCAGGGCCCTTGGGGCTACACCTTC. The rearrangement links TRBV27 to TRBJ1-2; D may be TRBD1 (5 bases). This CDR3 contains 14 residues. Deletions cut 6 bases from V and 8 bases from J, with 19 bases between. CDR1 is MNHEY, CDR2 SMNVEV, per germline (reference sequence).

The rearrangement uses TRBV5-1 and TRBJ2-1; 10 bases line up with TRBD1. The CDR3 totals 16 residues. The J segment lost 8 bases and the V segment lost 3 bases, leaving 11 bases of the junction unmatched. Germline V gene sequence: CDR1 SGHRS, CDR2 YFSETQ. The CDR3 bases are TGCGCCAGCAGCTCGAGAGGGGGACAGGGGTCGGATGAGCAGTTCTTC. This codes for CASSSRGGQGSDEQFF.

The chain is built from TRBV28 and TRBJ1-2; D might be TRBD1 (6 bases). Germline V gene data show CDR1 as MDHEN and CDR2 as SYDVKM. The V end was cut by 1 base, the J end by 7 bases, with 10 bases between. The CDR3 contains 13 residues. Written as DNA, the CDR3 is TGTGCCAGCAGTTTATCAGGGGTTAGTGGCTACACCTTC. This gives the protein CASSLSGVSGYTF.

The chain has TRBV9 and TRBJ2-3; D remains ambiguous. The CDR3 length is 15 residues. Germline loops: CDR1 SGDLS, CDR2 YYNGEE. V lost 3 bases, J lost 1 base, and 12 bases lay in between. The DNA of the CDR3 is TGTGCCAGCAGCGAAGTGAACTATGGCACAGATACGCAGTATTTT. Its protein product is CASSEVNYGTDTQYF.